This TCR beta chain was sequenced for a study of blood T cell repertoires in COVID-19. Study details: Specimens from acute and convalescent COVID-19 originated in the United States, Italy and Spain.

Only one count was recorded for this clone. Authors' processing steps: Nucleated cell number was recorded as an estimate derived from reference gene primer amplification. The repertoire was sequenced with immunoSEQ multiplex PCR; TCRdb's copy has only in-frame clones and lacks some. That table gives V, J and clone size, and the DNA gave D and trimming. This table holds about 210,000 clones, roughly four fifths found once. The CDR3 consists of 16 residues. Germline V CDR1 and CDR2: SGHRS, YFSETQ. The V end was cut by 5 bases, the J end by 10 bases, with 22 bases between. Sequenced sample: peripheral blood. The genes are TRBV5-1 and TRBJ1-6, with D tentatively TRBD1 (5 bases). The TCR sequence derives from a woman in her fifties or sixties with active or convalescent COVID-19. CDR3 loop: CASSDPRMGQESPLHF. The CDR3 DNA sequence: TGCGCCAGCAGTGACCCGAGAATGGGGCAGGAATCACCCCTCCACTTT.